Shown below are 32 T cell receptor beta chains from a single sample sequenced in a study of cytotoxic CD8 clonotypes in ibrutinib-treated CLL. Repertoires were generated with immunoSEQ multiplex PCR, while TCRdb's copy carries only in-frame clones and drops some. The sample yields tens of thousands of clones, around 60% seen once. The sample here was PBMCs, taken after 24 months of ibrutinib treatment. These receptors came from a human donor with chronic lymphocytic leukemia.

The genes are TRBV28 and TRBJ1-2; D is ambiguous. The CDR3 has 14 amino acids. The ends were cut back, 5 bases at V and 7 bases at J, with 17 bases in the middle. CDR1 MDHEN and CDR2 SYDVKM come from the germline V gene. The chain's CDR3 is CASSPTSGRAGYTF. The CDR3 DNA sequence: TGTGCCAGCAGTCCCACTAGCGGGAGGGCTGGCTACACCTTC.

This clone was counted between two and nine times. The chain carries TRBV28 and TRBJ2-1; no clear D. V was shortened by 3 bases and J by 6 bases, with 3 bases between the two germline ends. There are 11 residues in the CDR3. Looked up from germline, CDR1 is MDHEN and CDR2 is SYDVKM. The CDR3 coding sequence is TGTGCCAGCAGTTTCTCCAATGAGCAGTTCTTC. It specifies CASSFSNEQFF.

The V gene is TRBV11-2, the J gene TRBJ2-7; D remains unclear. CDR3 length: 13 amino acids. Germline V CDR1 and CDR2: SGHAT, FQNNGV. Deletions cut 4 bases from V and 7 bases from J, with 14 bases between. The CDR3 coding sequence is TGTGCCAGCAGCTCCCCCGTAGTCCGGGAGCAGTACTTC. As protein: CASSSPVVREQYF.

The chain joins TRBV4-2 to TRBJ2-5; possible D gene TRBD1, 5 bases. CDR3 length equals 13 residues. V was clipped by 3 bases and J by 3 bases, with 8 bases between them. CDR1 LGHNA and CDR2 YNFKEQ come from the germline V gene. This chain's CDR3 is CASSHPGKETQYF. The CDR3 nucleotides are TGTGCCAGCAGCCACCCAGGGAAAGAGACCCAGTACTTC.

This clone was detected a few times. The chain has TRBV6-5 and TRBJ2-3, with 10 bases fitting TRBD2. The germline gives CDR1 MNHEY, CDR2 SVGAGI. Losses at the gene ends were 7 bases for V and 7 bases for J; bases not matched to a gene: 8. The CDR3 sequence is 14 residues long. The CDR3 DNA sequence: TGTGCCAGCACCGGACTAGCGGAGCAGTATACGCAGTATTTT. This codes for CASTGLAEQYTQYF.

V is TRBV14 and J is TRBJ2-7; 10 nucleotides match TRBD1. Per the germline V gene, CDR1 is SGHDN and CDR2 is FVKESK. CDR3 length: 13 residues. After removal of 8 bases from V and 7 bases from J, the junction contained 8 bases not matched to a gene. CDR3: CASGTGALSEQYV. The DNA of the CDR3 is TGTGCCAGCGGGACAGGGGCCCTTTCTGAGCAGTACGTC.

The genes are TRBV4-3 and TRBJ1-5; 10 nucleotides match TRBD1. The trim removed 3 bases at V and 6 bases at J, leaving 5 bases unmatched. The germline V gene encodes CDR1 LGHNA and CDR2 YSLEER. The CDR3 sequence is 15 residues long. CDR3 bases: TGCGCCAGCAGCCACACCGGACAGGGGGGTCAGCCCCAGCATTTT. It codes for CASSHTGQGGQPQHF.

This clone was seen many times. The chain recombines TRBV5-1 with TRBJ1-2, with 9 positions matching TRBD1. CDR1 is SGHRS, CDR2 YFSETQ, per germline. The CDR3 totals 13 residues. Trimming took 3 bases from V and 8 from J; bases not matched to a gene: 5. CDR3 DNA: TGCGCCAGCAGCTCGGGACAGGGCCTAGGCTACACCTTC. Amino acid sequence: CASSSGQGLGYTF. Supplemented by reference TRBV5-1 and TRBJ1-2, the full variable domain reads KAGVTQTPRYLIKTRGQQVTLSCSPISGHRSVSWYQQTPGQGLQFLFEYFSETQRNKGNFPGRFSGRQFSNSRSEMNVSTLELGDSALYLCASSSGQGLGYTFGSGTRLTVV.

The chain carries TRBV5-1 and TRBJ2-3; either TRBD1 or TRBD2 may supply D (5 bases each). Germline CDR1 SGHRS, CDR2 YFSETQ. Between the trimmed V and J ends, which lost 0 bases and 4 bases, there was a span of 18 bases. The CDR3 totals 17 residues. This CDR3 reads CASSLGAGARRADTQYF. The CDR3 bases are TGCGCCAGCAGCTTGGGCGCCGGGGCGAGGAGAGCAGATACGCAGTATTTT.

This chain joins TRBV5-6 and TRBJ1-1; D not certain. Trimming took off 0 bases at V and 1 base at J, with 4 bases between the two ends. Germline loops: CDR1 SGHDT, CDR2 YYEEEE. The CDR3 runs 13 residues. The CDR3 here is CASSLGRNTEAFF. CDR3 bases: TGTGCCAGCAGCTTGGGTCGGAACACTGAAGCTTTCTTT. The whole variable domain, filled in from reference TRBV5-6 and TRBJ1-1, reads DAGVTQSPTHLIKTRGQQVTLRCSPKSGHDTVSWYQQALGQGPQFIFQYYEEEERQRGNFPDRFSGHQFPNYSSELNVNALLLGDSALYLCASSLGRNTEAFFGQGTRLTVV.

Here the CDR3 DNA reads TGTGCCAGCAGTTTAGGACAGAACTATGGCTACACCTTC. Residues: CASSLGQNYGYTF. This sequence joins TRBV27 and TRBJ1-2, with D maybe TRBD1 (6 bases). The CDR3 loop spans 13 amino acids. Trimming cost V 2 bases and J 2 bases, with 6 bases left between them. Per germline, CDR1 MNHEY and CDR2 SMNVEV (reference sequence).

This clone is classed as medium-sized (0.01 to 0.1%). Written as DNA, the CDR3 is TGCGCCAGCTTTCTCTATGAGCAGTTCTTC. This codes for CASFLYEQFF. V gene TRBV10-1 combines with J gene TRBJ2-1; no reliable D call. Germline CDR1 reads WNHNN; CDR2 reads SYGVQD (reference sequence). Trimming removed 8 bases from V and 8 bases from J, with 7 bases in between. The CDR3 sequence is 10 residues long.

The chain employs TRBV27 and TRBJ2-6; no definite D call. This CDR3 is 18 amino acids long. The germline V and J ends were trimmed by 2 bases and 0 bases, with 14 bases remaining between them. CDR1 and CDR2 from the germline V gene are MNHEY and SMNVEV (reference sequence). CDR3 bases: TGTGCCAGCAGTTTACGTCGGTCCACCTACTCTGGGGCCAACGTCCTGACTTTC. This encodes CASSLRRSTYSGANVLTF.

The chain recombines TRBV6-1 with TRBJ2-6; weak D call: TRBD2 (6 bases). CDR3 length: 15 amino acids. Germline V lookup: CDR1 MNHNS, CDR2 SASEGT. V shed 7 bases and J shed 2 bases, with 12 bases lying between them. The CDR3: CASIGTATGANVLTF. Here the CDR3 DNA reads TGTGCCAGCATCGGGACTGCAACTGGGGCCAACGTCCTGACTTTC.

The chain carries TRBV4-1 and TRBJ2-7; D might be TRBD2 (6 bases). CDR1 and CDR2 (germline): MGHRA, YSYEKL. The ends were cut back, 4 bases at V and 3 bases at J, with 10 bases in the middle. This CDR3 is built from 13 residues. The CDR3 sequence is CASSLVGGYEQYV. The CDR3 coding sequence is TGCGCCAGCAGCCTAGTCGGGGGCTACGAGCAGTACGTC.

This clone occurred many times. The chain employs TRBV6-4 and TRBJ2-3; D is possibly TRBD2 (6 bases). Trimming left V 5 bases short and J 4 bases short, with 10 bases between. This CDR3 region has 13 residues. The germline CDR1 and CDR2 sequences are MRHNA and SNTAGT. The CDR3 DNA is TGTGCCAGCAGTCCCGGAGGGTCAGATACGCAGTATTTT. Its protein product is CASSPGGSDTQYF.

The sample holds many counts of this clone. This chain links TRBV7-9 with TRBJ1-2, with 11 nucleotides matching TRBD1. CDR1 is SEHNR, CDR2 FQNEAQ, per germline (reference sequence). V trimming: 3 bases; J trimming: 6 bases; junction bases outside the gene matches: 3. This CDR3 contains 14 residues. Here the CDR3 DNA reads TGTGCCAGCAGCTTGAGGACAGGGGGCGATGGCTACACCTTC. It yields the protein CASSLRTGGDGYTF. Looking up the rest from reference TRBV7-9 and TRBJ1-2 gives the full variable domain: DTGVSQNPRHKITKRGQNVTFRCDPISEHNRLYWYRQTLGQGPEFLTYFQNEAQLEKSRLLSDRFSAERPKGSFSTLEIQRTEQGDSAMYLCASSLRTGGDGYTFGSGTRLTVV.

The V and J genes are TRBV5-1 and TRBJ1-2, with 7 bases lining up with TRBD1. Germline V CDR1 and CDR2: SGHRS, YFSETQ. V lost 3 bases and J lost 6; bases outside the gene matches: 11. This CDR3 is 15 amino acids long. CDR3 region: CASSSNYDRADGYTF. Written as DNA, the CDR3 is TGCGCCAGCAGCTCGAACTATGACAGGGCTGATGGCTACACCTTC.

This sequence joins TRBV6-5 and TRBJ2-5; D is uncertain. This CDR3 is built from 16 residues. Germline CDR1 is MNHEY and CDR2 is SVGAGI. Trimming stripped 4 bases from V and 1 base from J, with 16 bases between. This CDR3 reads CASSSKTSVFQETQYF. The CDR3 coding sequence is TGTGCCAGCAGTTCGAAGACCTCTGTTTTCCAAGAGACCCAGTACTTC.

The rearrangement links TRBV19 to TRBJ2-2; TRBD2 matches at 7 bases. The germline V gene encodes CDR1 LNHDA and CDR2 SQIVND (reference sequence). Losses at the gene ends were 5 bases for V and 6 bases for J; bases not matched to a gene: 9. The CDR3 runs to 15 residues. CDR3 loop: CASSRREILAGELFF. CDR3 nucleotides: TGTGCCAGTAGTCGGCGGGAGATTTTAGCCGGGGAGCTGTTTTTT.

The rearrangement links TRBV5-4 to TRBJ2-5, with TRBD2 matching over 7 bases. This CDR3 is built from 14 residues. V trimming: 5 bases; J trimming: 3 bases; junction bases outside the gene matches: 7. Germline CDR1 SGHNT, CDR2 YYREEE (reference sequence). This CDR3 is CASSSGSGEETQYF. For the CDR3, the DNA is TGTGCCAGCAGTTCCGGGAGCGGGGAAGAGACCCAGTACTTC.

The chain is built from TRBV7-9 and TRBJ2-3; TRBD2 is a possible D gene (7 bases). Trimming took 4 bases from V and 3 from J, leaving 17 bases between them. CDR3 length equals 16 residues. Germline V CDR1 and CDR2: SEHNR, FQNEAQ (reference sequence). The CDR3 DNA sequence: TGTGCCAGCAGCTCCCGGGTCGGGGGGCGGACAGATACGCAGTATTTT. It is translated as CASSSRVGGRTDTQYF. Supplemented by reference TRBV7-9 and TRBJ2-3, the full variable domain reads DTGVSQNPRHKITKRGQNVTFRCDPISEHNRLYWYRQTLGQGPEFLTYFQNEAQLEKSRLLSDRFSAERPKGSFSTLEIQRTEQGDSAMYLCASSSRVGGRTDTQYFGPGTRLTVL.

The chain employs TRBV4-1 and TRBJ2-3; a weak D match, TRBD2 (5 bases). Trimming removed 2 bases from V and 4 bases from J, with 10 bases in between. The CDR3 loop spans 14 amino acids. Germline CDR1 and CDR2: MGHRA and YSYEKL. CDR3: CASSQWVGADTQYF. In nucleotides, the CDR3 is TGCGCCAGCAGCCAATGGGTCGGGGCAGATACGCAGTATTTT.

Here the CDR3 reads CASSFFGTDTQYF. CDR3 sequence (DNA): TGTGCCAGCAGTTTTTTTGGAACAGATACGCAGTATTTT. V is TRBV28 and J is TRBJ2-3; D is unresolved. The germline CDR1 and CDR2 sequences are MDHEN and SYDVKM. V was cut by 3 bases and J by 3 bases, with 7 bases left in between. This CDR3 contains 13 residues.

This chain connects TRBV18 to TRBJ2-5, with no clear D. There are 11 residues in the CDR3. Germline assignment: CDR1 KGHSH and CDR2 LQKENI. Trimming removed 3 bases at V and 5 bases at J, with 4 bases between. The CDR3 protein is CASSPAETQYF. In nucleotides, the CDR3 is TGTGCCAGCTCACCTGCGGAGACCCAGTACTTC.

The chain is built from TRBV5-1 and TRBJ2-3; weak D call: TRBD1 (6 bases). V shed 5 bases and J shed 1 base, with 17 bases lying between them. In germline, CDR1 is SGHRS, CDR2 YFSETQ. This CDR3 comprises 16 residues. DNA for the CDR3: TGCGCCAGCAGTGGCAGGGGTTCGGTAGGCACAGATACGCAGTATTTT. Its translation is CASSGRGSVGTDTQYF.

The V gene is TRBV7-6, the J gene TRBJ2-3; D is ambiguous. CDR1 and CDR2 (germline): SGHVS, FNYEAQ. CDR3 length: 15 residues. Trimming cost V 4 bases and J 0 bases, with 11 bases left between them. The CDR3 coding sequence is TGTGCCAGCAGCTACCTCGGTTCTAGCACAGATACGCAGTATTTT. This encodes CASSYLGSSTDTQYF.

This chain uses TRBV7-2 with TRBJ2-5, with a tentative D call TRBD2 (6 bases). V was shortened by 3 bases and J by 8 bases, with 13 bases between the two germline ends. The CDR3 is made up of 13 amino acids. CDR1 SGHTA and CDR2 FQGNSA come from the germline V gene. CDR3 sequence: CASSFTGVVTQYF. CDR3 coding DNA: TGTGCCAGCAGCTTTACGGGAGTTGTTACCCAGTACTTC.

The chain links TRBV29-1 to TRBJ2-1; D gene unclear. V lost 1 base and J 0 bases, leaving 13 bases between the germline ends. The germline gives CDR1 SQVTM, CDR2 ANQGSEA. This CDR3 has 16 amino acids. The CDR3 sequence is CSVEGLPESSYNEQFF. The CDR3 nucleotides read TGCAGCGTTGAAGGCCTCCCGGAGAGCTCCTACAATGAGCAGTTCTTC.

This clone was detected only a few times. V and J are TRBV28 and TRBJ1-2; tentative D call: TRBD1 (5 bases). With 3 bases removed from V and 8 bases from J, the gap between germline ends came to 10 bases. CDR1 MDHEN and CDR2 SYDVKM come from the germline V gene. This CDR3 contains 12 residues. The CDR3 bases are TGTGCCAGCAGTTTTGGCCGGGGGGGCTACACCTTC. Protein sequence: CASSFGRGGYTF.

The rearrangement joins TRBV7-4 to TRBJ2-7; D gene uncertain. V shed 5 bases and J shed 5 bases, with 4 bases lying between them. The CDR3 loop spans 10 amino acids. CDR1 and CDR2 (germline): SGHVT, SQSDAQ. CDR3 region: CASSRDEQYF. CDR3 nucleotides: TGTGCCAGCAGCCGGGACGAGCAGTACTTC.

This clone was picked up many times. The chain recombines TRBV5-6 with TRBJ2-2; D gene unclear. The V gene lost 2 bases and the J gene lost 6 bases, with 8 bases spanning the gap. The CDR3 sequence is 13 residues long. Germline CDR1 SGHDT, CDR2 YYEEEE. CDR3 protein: CASSFFRAGELFF. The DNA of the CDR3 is TGTGCCAGCAGCTTCTTCCGGGCCGGGGAGCTGTTTTTT.